Each of the 20 T cell receptor beta chains below was sequenced from the same sample in a study of cytomegalovirus exposure and HLA in healthy donors. Primers for the PCR totalled 60 Vbeta and 13 Jbeta. Assay used: immunoSEQ multiplex PCR; TCRdb lists only in-frame clones, some missing. Among more than 110,000 clones listed, about 84% were seen once. The sample consisted of PBMCs. All receptors come from a man in his fifties in good health and CMV-seronegative.

The chain is built from TRBV14 and TRBJ2-7, with 8 bases aligning to TRBD2. CDR1 SGHDN and CDR2 FVKESK come from the germline V gene. V shed 1 base and J 9 bases; nucleotides not matched to a gene: 8. CDR3 length: 14 amino acids. CDR3 region: CASSQAGGPGWQYF. In nucleotides, the CDR3 is TGTGCCAGCAGCCAAGCGGGAGGGCCAGGTTGGCAGTACTTC. Based on the CDR3 plus reference TRBV14 and TRBJ2-7, the full variable domain is EAGVTQFPSHSVIEKGQTVTLRCDPISGHDNLYWYRRVMGKEIKFLLHFVKESKQDESGMPNNRFLAERTGGTYSTLKVQPAELEDSGVYFCASSQAGGPGWQYFGPGTRLTVT.

This chain connects TRBV11-2 to TRBJ2-7, with a tentative D call TRBD1 (5 bases). The CDR3 runs 15 residues. V was shortened by 3 bases and J by 0 bases, with 12 bases between the two germline ends. Germline loops: CDR1 SGHAT, CDR2 FQNNGV. This CDR3 reads CASSFMGLSSYEQYF. CDR3 coding DNA: TGTGCCAGCAGCTTTATGGGGCTAAGCTCCTACGAGCAGTACTTC.

The CDR3 nucleotides read TGTGCCAGCTCATCGAATCCGGGACAGGGGACCTCTGGAAACACCATATATTTT. This sequence encodes CASSSNPGQGTSGNTIYF. The chain carries TRBV18 and TRBJ1-3; TRBD1 agrees at 10 bases. From germline, CDR1 is KGHSH and CDR2 LQKENI. This CDR3 contains 18 residues. The V gene end was trimmed by 5 bases and the J gene end by 0 bases; junction bases not matched to a gene: 10. Full variable domain (remainder filled in from reference TRBV18 and TRBJ1-3): NAGVMQNPRHLVRRRGQEARLRCSPMKGHSHVYWYRQLPEEGLKFMVYLQKENIIDESGMPKERFSAEFPKEGPSILRIQQVVRGDSAAYFCASSSNPGQGTSGNTIYFGEGSWLTVV.

This clone occurred a few times. The V call is TRBV28, the J call TRBJ2-7, with 9 bases matching TRBD1. Germline values: CDR1 MDHEN, CDR2 SYDVKM. CDR3 length equals 14 residues. V lost 6 bases and J lost 6; bases outside the gene matches: 9. CDR3 in amino acids: CASSTGGHRFEQYF. The CDR3, as DNA: TGTGCCAGCAGCACAGGGGGCCATCGGTTCGAGCAGTACTTC.

V and J are TRBV14 and TRBJ1-6, with 7 positions matching TRBD1. This CDR3 spans 14 amino acids. The V gene end was trimmed by 4 bases and the J gene end by 9 bases; junction bases not matched to a gene: 6. The V gene's germline CDR1 is SGHDN and CDR2 FVKESK. The CDR3 DNA sequence: TGTGCCAGCAGCCGAGACGGGACAGTTTCACCCCTCCACTTT. Translating gives CASSRDGTVSPLHF.

The rearrangement joins TRBV28 to TRBJ1-4; 9 nucleotides agree with TRBD1. The CDR3 runs to 14 residues. Looked up from germline, CDR1 is MDHEN and CDR2 is SYDVKM. V was clipped by 6 bases and J by 8 bases; unmatched bases: 7. CDR3 sequence reads: CASRSTGGGEKLFF. The CDR3, as DNA: TGTGCCAGCAGGTCGACAGGGGGAGGCGAAAAACTGTTTTTT. Full variable domain (missing parts from reference TRBV28 and TRBJ1-4): DVKVTQSSRYLVKRTGEKVFLECVQDMDHENMFWYRQDPGLGLRLIYFSYDVKMKEKGDIPEGYSVSREKKERFSLILESASTNQTSMYLCASRSTGGGEKLFFGSGTQLSVL.

The chain is built from TRBV9 and TRBJ2-2; 7 bases align to TRBD2. V lost 2 bases and J lost 2; bases outside the gene matches: 6. Germline V lookup: CDR1 SGDLS, CDR2 YYNGEE. The CDR3 runs 16 residues. This CDR3 is CASSVYGGGNTGELFF. CDR3 coding DNA: TGTGCCAGCAGCGTTTATGGGGGGGGTAACACCGGGGAGCTGTTTTTT.

V usage is TRBV5-1 and J usage is TRBJ2-7; TRBD1 matches 8 bases. This CDR3 has 13 amino acids. V was clipped by 9 bases and J by 3 bases; unmatched bases: 8. Germline loops: CDR1 SGHRS, CDR2 YFSETQ. The CDR3 here is CATSKTGVYEQYF. Here the CDR3 DNA reads TGCGCCACTAGTAAGACAGGGGTCTACGAGCAGTACTTC.

The chain has TRBV6-5 and TRBJ2-4; perhaps TRBD1 as D (6 bases). Trimming pared 8 bases from V and 1 base from J, leaving 12 bases between. CDR1 and CDR2 from the germline V gene are MNHEY and SVGAGI. The CDR3 runs 14 residues. The CDR3 here is CASYRVGAKNIQYF. The DNA for the CDR3 is TGTGCCAGCTACAGGGTTGGGGCCAAAAACATTCAGTACTTC.

The chain is built from TRBV11-3 and TRBJ1-1; 9 bases are a match to TRBD1. Trimming cost V 5 bases and J 6 bases; bases outside gene matches: 7. Germline V gene lookup returns CDR1 SGHNT and CDR2 YENEEA. The CDR3 has 14 residues. CDR3 DNA sequence: TGTGCCAGCAGCACCCGGGACAGGGTCGCTGAAGCTTTCTTT. This gives the protein CASSTRDRVAEAFF.

This clone was recorded only once. CDR3 protein: CASRRDRGPVGELFF. The CDR3 DNA reads TGTGCCAGCAGGAGAGACAGGGGGCCGGTCGGGGAGCTGTTTTTT. The V and J genes are TRBV6-5 and TRBJ2-2; TRBD1 matches 10 bases. Germline lookup yields CDR1 MNHEY and CDR2 SVGAGI. The CDR3 is 15 residues long. Trimming took 6 bases from V and 7 from J; bases not matched to a gene: 8.

The chain uses TRBV28 and TRBJ1-2, with 9 positions matching TRBD1. CDR3 length equals 15 residues. CDR1 and CDR2 (germline): MDHEN, SYDVKM. With V trimmed by 4 bases and J by 6 bases, 9 bases remained unmatched. The CDR3 DNA sequence: TGTGCCAGCAGTTCCTACACAGGGGGCGCGGATGGCTACACCTTC. Protein sequence: CASSSYTGGADGYTF.

The chain employs TRBV5-1 and TRBJ2-7; weak D call: TRBD2 (6 bases). V lost 0 bases and J lost 2, with 9 bases in between. This CDR3 spans 14 amino acids. Per the germline V gene, CDR1 is SGHRS and CDR2 is YFSETQ. The DNA of the CDR3 is TGCGCCAGCAGCTTGGAGGGAGGACCCTACGAGCAGTACTTC. This codes for CASSLEGGPYEQYF.

The genes are TRBV9 and TRBJ2-3; 8 bases map to TRBD2. Germline V gene lookup returns CDR1 SGDLS and CDR2 YYNGEE. V trimming: 4 bases; J trimming: 0 bases; junction bases outside the gene matches: 7. The CDR3 extends over 16 amino acids. CDR3 loop: CASSTRLASSTDTQYF. The CDR3 nucleotides read TGTGCCAGCAGCACCCGACTAGCGAGTAGCACAGATACGCAGTATTTT.

V is TRBV29-1 and J is TRBJ1-5; TRBD1 aligns across 7 bases. The ends lost 6 bases at V and 4 bases at J; junction bases unmatched: 9. The CDR3 contains 14 residues. Germline V gene sequence: CDR1 SQVTM, CDR2 ANQGSEA. The CDR3 region has the DNA TGCAGCGTGTCCGGGACAGCCGATAATCAGCCCCAGCATTTT. Residues: CSVSGTADNQPQHF.

V and J are TRBV15 and TRBJ2-7; D is unresolved. Looked up from germline, CDR1 is LNHNV and CDR2 is YYDKDF (reference sequence). The CDR3 is made up of 12 amino acids. The V end lost 1 base, the J end lost 3 bases, and 4 bases lay between the germline ends. The CDR3 DNA is TGTGCCACCAGCAGAGCCAGCTACGAGCAGTACTTC. Protein product: CATSRASYEQYF.

To note about this clone: The same CDR3 arises from other DNA sequences in this sample as well. The V and J genes are TRBV5-1 and TRBJ1-5, with D possibly being TRBD1 (5 bases). This CDR3 has 14 amino acids. Germline V gene lookup returns CDR1 SGHRS and CDR2 YFSETQ. The V end lost 2 bases, the J end lost 3 bases, and 9 bases lay between the germline ends. CDR3 sequence reads: CASSLGRDNQPQHF. The CDR3 bases are TGCGCCAGCAGCTTAGGCAGGGACAATCAGCCCCAGCATTTT.

This clone came up a few times. The genes are TRBV29-1 and TRBJ2-1; TRBD2 might be the D (5 bases). This CDR3 has 13 amino acids. The germline V gene encodes CDR1 SQVTM and CDR2 ANQGSEA. The V end was cut by 7 bases, the J end by 4 bases, with 14 bases between. The CDR3 spells CSAPAELYNEQFF. In DNA form, the CDR3 reads TGCAGCGCCCCAGCGGAGTTATACAATGAGCAGTTCTTC.

V gene TRBV7-2 combines with J gene TRBJ2-6, with D maybe TRBD2 (5 bases). From germline, CDR1 is SGHTA and CDR2 FQGNSA. With 5 bases removed from V and 1 base from J, the gap between germline ends came to 15 bases. The CDR3 covers 17 residues. In DNA form, the CDR3 reads TGTGCCAGCAGCATCGGACTGGCTGGGTCTGGGGCCAACGTCCTGACTTTC. This gives the protein CASSIGLAGSGANVLTF.

Points on this clone: This CDR3 is also generated by other DNA sequences in the sample. J is TRBJ2-1 and V is TRBV19; 9 nucleotides match TRBD2. CDR3 size: 15 residues. The ends lost 3 bases at V and 1 base at J; junction bases unmatched: 1. Per the germline V gene, CDR1 is LNHDA and CDR2 is SQIVND (reference sequence). CDR3 sequence reads: CASSMTSGSYNEQFF. CDR3 nucleotide sequence: TGTGCCAGTAGTATGACTAGCGGATCCTACAATGAGCAGTTCTTC.